These 31 T cell receptor beta chains originate from one sample sequenced in a study of T cells in women clearing cervical HPV infection. Libraries were prepared by immunoSEQ multiplex PCR; TCRdb keeps only in-frame clonotypes and omits some of them. Its clone listing holds more than 25,000 clones. Source material: blood buffy coat. These receptors were collected from a woman aged 18 to 75 with a cervical HPV16 infection that either progressed to CIN3+ or cleared (not recorded which).

On this clone: Read coverage stops 3 residues before the CDR3 terminus; the germline J gene supplies the remainder. V and J are TRBV6-1 and TRBJ1-2; D remains ambiguous. Germline assignment: CDR1 MNHNS and CDR2 SASEGT. The CDR3 runs to 15 residues. CDR3 in amino acids: CASSDITLLSYDYTF. The CDR3 DNA, read in part, is TGTGCCAGCAGTGATATAACCTTGTTATCCTACGAC.

Concerning this clone itself: Coverage ceases 3 residues before the CDR3 finishes, and the germline J gene fills in the end. The V call is TRBV13, the J call TRBJ2-1; 7 nucleotides agree with TRBD2. CDR3 length: 17 amino acids. Germline V gives CDR1 PRHDT, CDR2 FYEKMQ (reference sequence). Trimming removed 7 bases from V and 3 bases from J; junction bases left unmatched: 15. The sequenced part of the CDR3 DNA is TGTGCCAGCAAGGGGCAGGGAGGGCTGGGAGTCTACAATGAG. This translates into CASKGQGGLGVYNE. The CDR3 reads in full as CASKGQGGLGVYNEQFF. Drawing the rest from reference TRBV13 and TRBJ2-1, the complete variable domain is AAGVIQSPRHLIKEKRETATLKCYPIPRHDTVYWYQQGPGQDPQFLISFYEKMQSDKGSIPDRFSAQQFSDYHSELNMSSLELGDSALYFCASKGQGGLGVYNEQFFGPGTRLTVL.

A remark on this clone: The read terminates 3 residues ahead of where the CDR3 ends, so the germline J gene completes it. This chain uses TRBV20-1 with TRBJ2-7; D unresolved. The CDR3 length is 15 residues. The germline gives CDR1 DFQATT, CDR2 SNEGSKA (reference sequence). V dropped 1 base and J dropped 3 bases, with 16 bases sitting between them. CDR3 region: CSARGPSEAFYEQYF. The DNA read from the CDR3 is TGCAGTGCTAGAGGACCCAGCGAAGCTTTCTACGAG.

As to this clone: The sequence runs out 3 residues before the end of the CDR3; the remainder is reconstructed from the germline J gene. This rearrangement joins TRBV20-1 to TRBJ2-1; TRBD2 aligns across 8 bases. This CDR3 has 16 amino acids. Germline trimming cut 0 bases from V and 0 bases from J; bases unmatched to any gene: 4. The germline CDR1 and CDR2 sequences are DFQATT and SNEGSKA (reference sequence). The part of the CDR3 DNA that was read is TGCAGTGCTAGAGATATTCGGGGGGGCTCCTACAATGAG. Protein product: CSARDIRGGSYNE. The CDR3 as a whole reads CSARDIRGGSYNEQFF.

Turning to this clone: The read ends 3 residues shy of where the CDR3 ends; the end is completed using the germline J gene. The chain couples TRBV5-1 to TRBJ2-7, with a tentative D call TRBD1 (6 bases). The CDR3 runs 16 residues. The V and J ends lost 0 bases and 2 bases respectively, with 15 bases between them. Germline V gene data show CDR1 as SGHRS and CDR2 as YFSETQ. The DNA read from the CDR3 is TGCGCCAGCAGCTTGGTTGGGGACACCATTCCCTACGAG. This translates into CASSLVGDTIPYE. The full CDR3 is CASSLVGDTIPYEQYF.

Details on this clone: With the read ending 3 residues before the CDR3 end, the germline J gene is used to fill in that end. The chain couples TRBV23-1 to TRBJ2-5; a possible D gene is TRBD2 (5 bases). TRBV23-1 belongs to the ORF category, with a function that is uncertain. V was pared by 0 bases and J by 1 base, with 9 bases between. The CDR3 is 15 amino acids. The DNA read from the CDR3 is TGCGCCAGCAGTCAATCGCTAGCCTTCCAAGAGACC. This translates into CASSQSLAFQET. In full, the CDR3 is CASSQSLAFQETQYF.

Worth noting for this clone: The sequenced fragment ends 3 residues before the CDR3 boundary, so the rest is inferred from the germline J gene. The genes are TRBV6-1 and TRBJ2-7; D perhaps matches TRBD1 (5 bases). V shed 0 bases and J shed 3 bases, with 12 bases lying between them. Germline V lookup: CDR1 MNHNS, CDR2 SASEGT. The CDR3 consists of 15 residues. The sequenced CDR3 bases are TGTGCCAGCAGTGAAGCGCTTCAGGGTTTCTACGAG. This sequence encodes CASSEALQGFYE. The entire CDR3 sequence reads CASSEALQGFYEQYF.

Note on this clone: The read comes to an end 3 residues before the CDR3 does, leaving the germline J gene to fill in the end. The chain links TRBV5-6 to TRBJ2-7; 10 nucleotides match TRBD1. With V trimmed by 1 base and J by 4 bases, 5 bases remained unmatched. The CDR3 consists of 15 residues. The germline gives CDR1 SGHDT, CDR2 YYEEEE. Incomplete CDR3 DNA: TGTGCCAGCAGCTTGCCGGGACAGGGGCGGTACGAG. As protein: CASSLPGQGRYE. The entire CDR3 sequence reads CASSLPGQGRYEQYF.

On this clone itself: The CDR3 is cut off 3 residues early in the read; its end comes from the germline J gene. The rearrangement uses TRBV18 and TRBJ1-4; D not resolved. The germline CDR1 and CDR2 sequences are KGHSH and LQKENI. The CDR3 covers 15 residues. CDR3: CASSPPTGVSTPLFF. The DNA read from the CDR3 is TGTGCCAGCTCACCACCAACCGGGGTTTCTACACCA.

Details on this clone: The DNA ends 3 residues before the CDR3 does, and the rest of the CDR3 is filled in from the germline J gene. The chain uses TRBV4-1 and TRBJ2-2; 7 bases are a match to TRBD1. CDR1 and CDR2 from the germline V gene are MGHRA and YSYEKL. The CDR3 runs to 15 residues. The junction had 0 bases not matched to a gene; V was cut back by 1 base and J by 1 base. CDR3 DNA (partial): TGCGCCAGCAGCCAAGGGACAGGGAACACCGGGGAG. Amino acids: CASSQGTGNTGE. The CDR3, in full, reads CASSQGTGNTGELFF.

On this clone itself: The read gets to within 3 residues of the CDR3 end, and the germline J gene fills in the rest. This chain connects TRBV19 to TRBJ2-1; 9 bases align to TRBD1. CDR1 and CDR2 from the germline V gene are LNHDA and SQIVND (reference sequence). V was pared by 4 bases and J by 3 bases, with 10 bases of the junction left unmatched. CDR3 length: 17 amino acids. CDR3 protein: CASSRYPTGGIYNEQFF. CDR3 bases read: TGTGCCAGTAGTAGATACCCGACAGGGGGGATCTACAATGAG.

This chain's CDR3 is CASSPQGGWNQPQHF. CDR3 DNA (partial): TGTGCCAGCAGCCCCCAGGGGGGTTGGAATCAGCCC. This chain joins TRBV6-2 or TRBV6-3 and TRBJ1-5; TRBD1 aligns across 7 bases. The CDR3 goes on 3 residues after the read ends, and that part is filled in from the germline J gene. Losses at the gene ends were 6 bases for V and 4 bases for J; bases not matched to a gene: 9. Germline-derived CDR1 and CDR2 are MNHEY and SVGEGT. There are 15 residues in the CDR3.

As regards this clone: Sequencing ends 3 residues short of the CDR3 end; the germline J gene provides the rest. The chain combines TRBV18 with TRBJ1-2, with 7 nucleotides matching TRBD1. This CDR3 is built from 13 residues. Losses at the gene ends were 1 base for V and 4 bases for J; bases not matched to a gene: 0. The germline CDR1 and CDR2 sequences are KGHSH and LQKENI. CDR3 DNA, as far as it was read: TGTGCCAGCTCACCACGGGACAGCTATGGC. This codes for CASSPRDSYG. The complete CDR3 sequence is CASSPRDSYGYTF.

Comments on this clone: Sequencing ends 3 residues short of the CDR3 end; the germline J gene provides the rest. The chain carries TRBV5-4 and TRBJ2-7, with 10 nucleotides matching TRBD1. Germline V lookup: CDR1 SGHNT, CDR2 YYREEE (reference sequence). V lost 3 bases and J lost 5; bases outside the gene matches: 8. The CDR3 contains 15 residues. CDR3 sequence: CASSSLQDRGHEQYF. CDR3 DNA, as far as it was read: TGTGCCAGCAGCTCCCTCCAAGACAGGGGGCACGAG.

Concerning this clone itself: The read comes to an end 3 residues before the CDR3 does, leaving the germline J gene to fill in the end. The V call is TRBV7-3, the J call TRBJ1-2; TRBD1 aligns across 9 bases. V lost 5 bases and J lost 5; bases outside the gene matches: 9. There are 15 residues in the CDR3. Germline loops: CDR1 SGHTA, CDR2 FQGTGA. The chain's CDR3 is CASSHRPGQGYGYTF. The covered CDR3 bases are TGTGCCAGCAGCCATCGTCCCGGACAGGGGTATGGC.

With respect to this clone: The observed sequence ends 3 residues before the CDR3 terminus, with the missing tail filled in from the germline J gene. J is TRBJ1-4 and V is TRBV9; possible D gene TRBD1, 6 bases. Looked up from germline, CDR1 is SGDLS and CDR2 is YYNGEE. The CDR3 covers 14 residues. Trimming shortened V by 3 bases and J by 4 bases, and 10 bases separated the two germline ends. CDR3 DNA (partial): TGTGCCAGCAGCGCACAGGGTCTTAATGAAAAA. Protein: CASSAQGLNEK. The full CDR3 is CASSAQGLNEKLFF. The full variable domain, with the rest looked up from reference TRBV9 and TRBJ1-4, is DSGVTQTPKHLITATGQRVTLRCSPRSGDLSVYWYQQSLDQGLQFLIQYYNGEERAKGNILERFSAQQFPDLHSELNLSSLELGDSALYFCASSAQGLNEKLFFGSGTQLSVL.

Concerning this clone: Coverage ceases 3 residues before the CDR3 finishes, and the germline J gene fills in the end. The genes are TRBV12-5 and TRBJ2-7; tentatively, D is TRBD2 (6 bases). V shed 0 bases and J shed 6 bases, with 24 bases lying between them. Germline V gene lookup returns CDR1 LGHNT and CDR2 FRNRAP. The CDR3 extends over 18 amino acids. This chain's CDR3 is CASGLVLGGHQSPLEQYF. The CDR3 DNA, read in part, is TGTGCTAGTGGTTTGGTACTAGGAGGGCACCAATCCCCCCTCGAG.

Worth noting for this clone: With the read ending 3 residues before the CDR3 end, the germline J gene is used to fill in that end. This sequence joins TRBV20-1 and TRBJ2-5, with 9 nucleotides matching TRBD2. The ends lost 1 base at V and 5 bases at J; junction bases unmatched: 5. The germline CDR1 and CDR2 sequences are DFQATT and SNEGSKA (reference sequence). The CDR3 spans 14 residues. CDR3 DNA (partial): TGCAGTGCTAGAGGGGCGGGGGGGCGCGAGACC. This translates into CSARGAGGRET. From start to end, the CDR3 is CSARGAGGRETQYF.

A note on this clone: The CDR3 end is not reached by the read, which stops 3 residues before it; the germline J gene fills it in. J is TRBJ1-4 and V is TRBV18; no clear D gene. The CDR3 spans 13 residues. V lost 3 bases to trimming and J lost 7 bases, with 9 bases between them. Germline V gives CDR1 KGHSH, CDR2 LQKENI. This CDR3 reads CASSPMEGEKLFF. CDR3 DNA, as far as it was read: TGTGCCAGCTCACCTATGGAGGGTGAAAAA.

Remarks on this clone: The read stops 3 residues short of the end of the CDR3; the missing end is completed from the germline J gene. The chain carries TRBV7-2 and TRBJ1-2, with D possibly TRBD1 on 5 matching bases. Germline V gives CDR1 SGHTA, CDR2 FQGNSA. This CDR3 comprises 13 residues. This CDR3 reads CASSQGHLGGYTF. Incomplete CDR3 DNA: TGTGCCAGCAGCCAGGGCCACCTGGGGGGC.

About this clone itself: The read ends 3 residues early relative to the CDR3; the germline J gene fills the gap. V usage is TRBV7-2 and J usage is TRBJ2-3, with 7 bases lining up with TRBD2. The CDR3 is 15 residues long. CDR1 is SGHTA and CDR2 is FQGNSA in the germline V gene. The ends lost 1 base at V and 8 bases at J; junction bases unmatched: 9. The CDR3: CASSLGVRGGGTQYF. Partial CDR3 DNA: TGTGCCAGCAGCTTAGGCGTGAGGGGCGGGGGTACG.

As for this clone: The read stops 3 residues short of the end of the CDR3; the missing end is completed from the germline J gene. This chain links TRBV7-6 with TRBJ1-2; 8 nucleotides agree with TRBD1. There are 14 residues in the CDR3. Germline loops: CDR1 SGHVS, CDR2 FNYEAQ. The CDR3 loop reads CASSLMQGADDYTF. CDR3 DNA (partial): TGTGCCAGCAGCTTAATGCAGGGGGCCGATGAC.

As for this clone: The read comes to an end 3 residues before the CDR3 does, leaving the germline J gene to fill in the end. The V gene is TRBV9, the J gene TRBJ1-5; TRBD1 matches at 9 bases. J was trimmed by 2 bases and V by 0 bases; bases with no gene match: 6. This CDR3 contains 17 residues. Germline CDR1 and CDR2: SGDLS and YYNGEE. The covered CDR3 bases are TGTGCCAGCAGCGTAGGTATCGGACAGGGGCGCAATCAGCCC. Translation gives CASSVGIGQGRNQP. The full CDR3 protein reads CASSVGIGQGRNQPQHF. The full variable domain, its missing parts supplied by reference TRBV9 and TRBJ1-5, is DSGVTQTPKHLITATGQRVTLRCSPRSGDLSVYWYQQSLDQGLQFLIQYYNGEERAKGNILERFSAQQFPDLHSELNLSSLELGDSALYFCASSVGIGQGRNQPQHFGDGTRLSIL.

The CDR3 region is CASSLPGLAGRETYTF. CDR3 DNA, as far as it was read: TGTGCCAGCAGCTTGCCCGGCTTAGCGGGGCGGGAGACC. This chain connects TRBV5-4 to TRBJ1-2; possibly TRBD1 for D (5 bases). With the read ending 3 residues before the CDR3 end, the germline J gene is used to fill in that end. Germline lookup yields CDR1 SGHNT and CDR2 YYREEE (reference sequence). The CDR3 is 16 amino acids.

The CDR3 bases that were read are TGCAGTGCTAGACCCGGAGGACAGGGGCATAATTCACCC. This translates into CSARPGGQGHNSP. The full CDR3 protein is CSARPGGQGHNSPLHF. This sequence joins TRBV20-1 and TRBJ1-6, with 9 positions matching TRBD1. The CDR3 end lies 3 residues beyond the end of the read and is filled in from the germline J gene. The J segment lost 5 bases and the V segment lost 2 bases, leaving 7 bases of the junction unmatched. This CDR3 has 16 residues. Germline lookup yields CDR1 DFQATT and CDR2 SNEGSKA (reference sequence).

In the case of this clone: The sequenced fragment ends 3 residues before the CDR3 boundary, so the rest is inferred from the germline J gene. This chain connects TRBV19 to TRBJ2-7; D remains unclear. The germline CDR1 and CDR2 sequences are LNHDA and SQIVND (reference sequence). The germline V and J ends were trimmed by 3 bases and 0 bases, with 6 bases remaining between them. The CDR3 runs to 13 residues. This CDR3 is CASSIDNSYEQYF. The CDR3 bases that were read are TGTGCCAGTAGTATTGACAACTCCTACGAG.

Comment on this clone: The read terminates 3 residues before the CDR3 end, so the remaining end is supplied by the germline J gene. J is TRBJ1-2 and V is TRBV30; no firm D call. In germline, CDR1 is GTSNPN, CDR2 SVGIG (reference sequence). The CDR3 runs to 14 residues. CDR3 loop: CAWSPPAGSYDYTF. CDR3 bases read: TGTGCCTGGAGTCCACCCGCGGGCTCCTACGAC.

As concerns this clone: The read gets to within 3 residues of the CDR3 end, and the germline J gene fills in the rest. The rearrangement links TRBV7-9 to TRBJ2-5, with a weak D call TRBD2 (6 bases). There are 14 residues in the CDR3. V shed 5 bases and J shed 5 bases, with 15 bases lying between them. Germline V gene lookup returns CDR1 SEHNR and CDR2 FQNEAQ (reference sequence). The CDR3 sequence is CASSPTTSYETQYF. CDR3 bases read: TGTGCCAGCAGCCCAACAACTAGCTACGAGACC.

Points on this clone: The read comes to an end 3 residues before the CDR3 does, leaving the germline J gene to fill in the end. The genes are TRBV20-1 and TRBJ2-3; 7 nucleotides match TRBD2. Germline V gene data show CDR1 as DFQATT and CDR2 as SNEGSKA (reference sequence). The J segment lost 3 bases and the V segment lost 6 bases, leaving 12 bases of the junction unmatched. This CDR3 comprises 15 residues. This chain's CDR3 is CSATASSGLTDTQYF. The CDR3 bases that were read are TGCAGTGCCACCGCTTCTAGCGGACTAACAGATACG.

This CDR3 reads CASSDYSGELFF. CDR3 DNA, as far as it was read: TGTGCCAGCAGTGATTACAGCGGGGAG. The chain is built from TRBV6-1 and TRBJ2-2; D is unclear. The DNA ends 3 residues before the CDR3 does, and the rest of the CDR3 is filled in from the germline J gene. Trimming left V 3 bases short and J 7 bases short, with 6 bases between. The CDR3 covers 12 residues. Germline CDR1 is MNHNS and CDR2 is SASEGT.

Concerning this clone itself: The read ends 3 residues early relative to the CDR3; the germline J gene fills the gap. The V call is TRBV11-2, the J call TRBJ2-4; perhaps TRBD1 as D (5 bases). CDR3 length equals 15 residues. V gave up 6 bases and J gave up 2 bases, with 14 bases separating them. Germline loops: CDR1 SGHAT, CDR2 FQNNGV. CDR3 DNA, as far as it was read: TGTGCCAGCAGATCCCAGGGTGGTACCAAAAACATT. Translation: CASRSQGGTKNI. The full-length CDR3 reads as CASRSQGGTKNIQYF.